The sample holds many counts of the clone carrying this T cell receptor (beta chain). The V end was cut by 6 bases, the J end by 8 bases, with 23 bases between. CDR3 size: 16 residues. CDR1 is SGHAT, CDR2 FQNNGV, per germline. This record belongs to a study of T-cell reconstitution after alpha-beta-depleted transplantation in children. Molecular barcoding with unique molecular identifiers was used for the TCRbeta library. Each CDR3 protein is one row after TCRdb ran MiXCR on the PCR reads. The sample records about 280,000 distinct CDR3 sequences, roughly 12% being singletons. The chain has TRBV11-2 and TRBJ2-1; the D call may be TRBD1 or TRBD2 (7 bases each). The sample consisted of peripheral blood, taken 180 days after TCRalphabeta/CD19-depleted stem cell transplant. This receptor was obtained from a male patient between 2 and 10 years old who had a stem cell transplant for chronic granulomatous disease, so the T cells may come from the graft donor. The CDR3, as DNA: TGTGCCAGCAGGGGACAGCGGGGACCGTTACAATATGAGCAGTTCTTC. This translates into CASRGQRGPLQYEQFF.